This T cell receptor (beta chain) was sequenced during a study of OX40 agonist ivuxolimab in advanced cancers. Overall study: Ivuxolimab was delivered to patients intravenously every 2 weeks at doses spanning 0.01 to 10 mg/kg. Patients assigned to dose escalation were diagnosed with hepatocellular carcinoma, melanoma, renal cell or head and neck cancer.

The CDR3 is made up of 14 amino acids. Germline values: CDR1 SEHNR, CDR2 FQNEAQ (reference sequence). Trimming pared 5 bases from V and 0 bases from J, leaving 10 bases between. This clone was seen a few times. TCRdb's table, derived via immunoSEQ multiplex PCR, lists solely in-frame clones and lacks some. The profile covers 50,000 to 65,000 clones, with nearly 95% appearing a single time and approximately 25% taken by the ten largest. This chain links TRBV7-9 with TRBJ1-2, with a weak D call TRBD1 (6 bases). The specimen comprised CD4+ or CD8+ T cells sorted from blood, sampled in a trial of the OX40 agonist ivuxolimab. The clonotype was recovered from an adult with an advanced solid tumor such as melanoma, head and neck, liver or kidney cancer. The CDR3 loop reads CASSPWDTNYGYTF. CDR3 nucleotides: TGTGCCAGCAGCCCCTGGGACACTAACTATGGCTACACCTTC.